The rows below give T cell receptor beta chains drawn from one sample of a study of blood T cell repertoires in COVID-19. Assay used: immunoSEQ multiplex PCR; TCRdb lists only in-frame clones, some missing. The sample lists tens of thousands of clones, around 77% occurring once. The material sequenced was peripheral blood. Every receptor here comes from a woman at least 80 years old with acute or convalescent COVID-19. The CDR3 runs from the conserved cysteine through the conserved F or W. The D gene is left open where the match is weak. Expanded clones get a size class; other rows say once, few or many, or leave the size out.

len | j_gene | d_gene | abundance | v_gene | CDR3aa | CDR3nt
14 | TRBJ2-2 | TRBD2 | - | TRBV25-1 | CASTPGGSTGELFF | TGTGCCAGCACTCCGGGGGGGAGCACCGGGGAGCTGTTTTTT
14 | TRBJ2-1 | TRBD1 | - | TRBV4-1 | CASSQETGGNEQFF | TGCGCCAGCAGCCAAGAAACAGGGGGCAATGAGCAGTTCTTC
10 | TRBJ2-7 | - | - | TRBV11-2 | CASSSDEQYF | TGTGCCAGCAGCTCCGACGAGCAGTACTTC
13 | TRBJ1-6 | TRBD1 | medium-sized | TRBV6-5 | CASLGQGDLALHF | TGTGCCAGCCTGGGACAGGGTGATTTGGCCCTCCACTTT
17 | TRBJ2-3 | TRBD2 | - | TRBV9 | CASSASSGRAGTDTQYF | TGTGCCAGCAGCGCCTCCAGCGGGAGGGCTGGCACAGATACGCAGTATTTT
17 | TRBJ2-2 | - | - | TRBV4-3 | CASSQGVSRTNTGELFF | TGCGCCAGCAGCCAAGGGGTTAGCCGGACGAACACCGGGGAGCTGTTTTTT
18 | TRBJ2-7 | TRBD2 | - | TRBV5-1 | CASSLAGLAGPTRYEQYF | TGCGCCAGCAGCTTGGCGGGACTAGCGGGACCCACCCGCTACGAGCAGTACTTC
14 | TRBJ2-5 | TRBD1 | - | TRBV5-1 | CASSSNRGRETQYF | TGCGCCAGCAGCTCCAACAGGGGAAGGGAGACCCAGTACTTC
14 | TRBJ1-3 | - | few | TRBV20-1 | CSASLQGSGNTIYF | TGCAGTGCTAGTTTACAGGGCTCTGGAAACACCATATATTTT
14 | TRBJ1-5 | TRBD1 | - | TRBV5-1 | CASSSGTGNQPQHF | TGCGCCAGCAGCTCCGGGACAGGCAATCAGCCCCAGCATTTT
13 | TRBJ2-5 | - | - | TRBV18 | CASSPLSEETQYF | TGTGCCAGCTCACCACTCTCGGAAGAGACCCAGTACTTC
14 | TRBJ2-5 | - | - | TRBV5-1 | CASSLAPGKETQYF | TGCGCCAGCAGCTTGGCTCCAGGGAAAGAGACCCAGTACTTC
12 | TRBJ1-1 | - | many | TRBV3-1/TRBV3-2 | CASSLVEGEAFF | TGTGCCAGCAGCCTAGTTGAGGGTGAAGCTTTCTTT
16 | TRBJ2-7 | TRBD2 | - | TRBV10-3 | CAISESFSGRGGEQYF | TGTGCCATCAGTGAGTCGTTTAGCGGGAGGGGAGGAGAGCAGTACTTC
14 | TRBJ2-5 | - | few | TRBV2 | CASSRGAQIETQYF | TGTGCCAGCAGCCGGGGGGCCCAGATAGAGACCCAGTACTTC
15 | TRBJ2-7 | TRBD1 | - | TRBV7-2 | CASSFGTGSAYEQYF | TGTGCCAGCAGCTTTGGGACAGGGAGCGCCTACGAGCAGTACTTC
16 | TRBJ2-7 | TRBD2 | - | TRBV6-2/TRBV6-3 | CASSRTSGSRRNEQYF | TGTGCCAGCAGTAGGACCAGCGGGAGCCGGAGGAACGAGCAGTACTTC
15 | TRBJ1-2 | - | - | TRBV10-2 | CASSESQGLIYGYTF | TGCGCCAGCAGTGAGTCGCAGGGCCTGATCTATGGCTACACCTTC
15 | TRBJ2-7 | TRBD2 | - | TRBV5-1 | CASSPLAGGPREQYF | TGCGCCAGCAGCCCGCTAGCGGGAGGGCCCCGCGAGCAGTACTTC
14 | TRBJ2-1 | TRBD1 | - | TRBV19 | CASSTGTGSNEQFF | TGTGCCAGTAGTACCGGGACAGGGTCCAATGAGCAGTTCTTC
16 | TRBJ2-3 | - | - | TRBV27 | CASTTQGRGRADTQYF | TGTGCCAGCACCACCCAGGGTAGGGGGAGAGCAGATACGCAGTATTTT
14 | TRBJ1-1 | - | - | TRBV5-1 | CASRLLTENTEAFF | TGCGCCAGCCGCCTACTCACTGAGAACACTGAAGCTTTCTTT
13 | TRBJ2-3 | - | - | TRBV19 | CASTSPSTDTQYF | TGTGCCAGTACCTCCCCCAGCACAGATACGCAGTATTTT
19 | TRBJ1-5 | - | few | TRBV18 | CASSEASPVYTPTVRSQHF | TGTGCCAGCTCAGAAGCCTCGCCGGTTTACACTCCGACTGTAAGGTCCCAGCATTTT
12 | TRBJ1-2 | - | - | TRBV12-3/TRBV12-4 | CASSNGNYGYTF | TGTGCCAGCAGTAACGGGAACTATGGCTACACCTTC
13 | TRBJ1-1 | - | - | TRBV24-1 | CATRSAANTEAFF | TGTGCCACCAGGAGTGCGGCGAACACTGAAGCTTTCTTT
16 | TRBJ1-5 | TRBD1 | - | TRBV5-5 | CASSVTGGSSNQPQHF | TGTGCCAGCAGCGTGACAGGGGGCTCTAGCAATCAGCCCCAGCATTTT
16 | TRBJ2-7 | TRBD1 | - | TRBV19 | CASSRGTGGLSYEQYF | TGTGCCAGTAGTAGGGGGACAGGGGGTTTATCCTACGAGCAGTACTTC
12 | TRBJ1-5 | - | - | TRBV6-6 | CASSPEAQPQHF | TGTGCCAGCAGTCCCGAGGCCCAGCCCCAGCATTTT
14 | TRBJ1-2 | - | - | TRBV19 | CASTQEEGFYGYTF | TGTGCCAGTACCCAAGAGGAGGGCTTCTATGGCTACACCTTC
15 | TRBJ2-1 | - | - | TRBV19 | CASSFSGEVYNEQFF | TGTGCCAGTAGTTTTAGCGGTGAAGTTTACAATGAGCAGTTCTTC
16 | TRBJ2-3 | TRBD1 | - | TRBV9 | CASSVARTGGADTQYF | TGTGCCAGCAGCGTAGCTAGGACAGGGGGCGCCGATACGCAGTATTTT
14 | TRBJ1-4 | TRBD1 | few | TRBV19 | CASSPGGTEEKLFF | TGTGCCAGTAGTCCAGGGGGGACGGAAGAAAAACTGTTTTTT
15 | TRBJ1-2 | - | - | TRBV5-1 | CASSLEAGVVSGYTF | TGCGCCAGCAGCTTGGAGGCGGGGGTTGTGTCTGGCTACACCTTC
14 | TRBJ1-3 | TRBD1 | - | TRBV28 | CASSRGTGRNTIYF | TGTGCCAGCAGCCGCGGGACAGGGAGGAACACCATATATTTT
11 | TRBJ2-1 | - | - | TRBV9 | CASSGRDEWFF | TGTGCCAGCAGCGGTCGGGATGAATGGTTCTTC
17 | TRBJ2-3 | - | - | TRBV24-1 | CATSAGLRSGAGDTQYF | TGTGCCACCAGTGCGGGACTTCGGTCGGGAGCCGGAGATACGCAGTATTTT
15 | TRBJ1-3 | TRBD1 | - | TRBV28 | CASSPQDRGGNTIYF | TGTGCCAGCAGTCCGCAGGACAGGGGGGGGAACACCATATATTTT
17 | TRBJ2-3 | TRBD2 | - | TRBV5-6 | CASSPRASGSRADTQYF | TGTGCCAGCAGCCCCCGGGCTAGCGGGAGTCGGGCAGATACGCAGTATTTT
15 | TRBJ2-6 | - | - | TRBV5-6 | CASSPPGSGANVLTF | TGTGCCAGCAGCCCCCCCGGGTCAGGGGCCAACGTCCTGACTTTC
18 | TRBJ2-7 | TRBD1 | - | TRBV4-2 | CASSASRDRAYTPYEQYF | TGTGCCAGCAGCGCCTCTCGGGACAGGGCCTACACACCTTACGAGCAGTACTTC
14 | TRBJ1-2 | TRBD1 | - | TRBV5-1 | CASSLAGTGGGYTF | TGCGCCAGCAGCCTGGCCGGGACAGGGGGTGGCTACACCTTC
17 | TRBJ2-5 | TRBD2 | - | TRBV15 | CATSSLKGLAGSETQYF | TGTGCCACCAGCAGTCTTAAGGGACTAGCGGGATCGGAGACCCAGTACTTC
13 | TRBJ2-4 | TRBD1 | - | TRBV10-3 | CAISDQGQGVQYF | TGTGCCATCAGTGATCAGGGTCAGGGGGTTCAGTACTTC